This note documents a single TCR beta chain sequence. Its matching antigen is unknown. Losses at the gene ends were 0 bases for V and 2 bases for J; bases not matched to a gene: 4. Germline assignment: CDR1 LNHDA and CDR2 SQIVND (reference sequence). The CDR3 extends over 17 amino acids. Here immunoSEQ multiplex PCR was the method, and the copy in TCRdb shows in-frame clones only, minus some. The sample lists 550,000 to 750,000 clones, 90% to 95% occurring once. Naivety among CD8 cells was defined by CD45RO negativity and positive CCR7 selection, thereby excluding terminally differentiated effector memory CD45RA+ cells. The donor cohort consisted entirely of Caucasian adults residing in Nashville, Tennessee. The sample comes from a study of shared clonotypes between healthy human individuals. Findings of the study overall: Investigators expected sequencing depth to affect clonotype sharing among donors.

This rearrangement joins TRBV19 to TRBJ2-3, with TRBD2 identical over 11 bases. This clonotype was obtained from a man aged 25 to 45 in good health. The sequencing sample was made of naive CD8+ T cells sorted from blood. CDR3 region: CASSIDLAGGLTDTQYF. The DNA for the CDR3 is TGTGCCAGTAGTATAGATCTAGCGGGAGGCCTCACAGATACGCAGTATTTT. Looking up the rest from reference TRBV19 and TRBJ2-3 gives the full variable domain: DGGITQSPKYLFRKEGQNVTLSCEQNLNHDAMYWYRQDPGQGLRLIYYSQIVNDFQKGDIAEGYSVSREKKESFPLTVTSAQKNPTAFYLCASSIDLAGGLTDTQYFGPGTRLTVL.